The rows below give T cell receptor beta chains drawn from one sample of a study of T cell changes during pregnancy in multiple sclerosis. Profiling relied on immunoSEQ multiplex PCR, and the TCRdb table lists in-frame clones only, not all of them. The sample includes under 75,000 clones, around nine tenths of them seen just once. The sequenced sample was peripheral blood, obtained in the third trimester of pregnancy. These receptors were obtained from a female donor in good health, enrolled as a control in a pregnancy study. Both conserved end residues are part of each CDR3. Fields, in order: D gene, V gene, J gene, clone size, CDR3 DNA, CDR3 protein. D genes are given only for firm matches. Only part of the rows carry a size: once, few, many, or a class if the clone is expanded.

NA	TRBV7-3	TRBJ1-6	NA	TGTGCCAGCAGTTATAGTGGGACTCCTAGCTCCTATAATTCACCCCTCCACTTT	CASSYSGTPSSYNSPLHF
TRBD1	TRBV7-9	TRBJ1-2	NA	TGTGCCAGCAGCTTTACGACAGGGGATCTGCTTAACTATGGCTACACCTTC	CASSFTTGDLLNYGYTF
NA	TRBV10-1	TRBJ2-4	once	TGCGCCAGCAGTCGTCGACATTACCTAGCCAAAAACATTCAGTACTTC	CASSRRHYLAKNIQYF
NA	TRBV6-1	TRBJ1-5	NA	TGTGCCAGCAAAAAGGGGAATCAGCCCCAGCATTTT	CASKKGNQPQHF
NA	TRBV6-1	TRBJ1-2	NA	TGTGCCAGCACCCTCTCACAGGGTTATGGCTACACCTTC	CASTLSQGYGYTF
TRBD1	TRBV4-1	TRBJ1-2	once	TGCGCCAGCAGCATTGACAGGGCCGGAGGCTACACCTTC	CASSIDRAGGYTF
NA	TRBV19	TRBJ1-1	NA	TGTGCCAGTCAACAACGGGAGGACAGCTCGAACACTGAAGCTTTCTTT	CASQQREDSSNTEAFF
TRBD1	TRBV11-2	TRBJ1-1	NA	TGTGCCAGCAGCTCCCACCTGACAGGGGGCAAGGACACTGAAGCTTTCTTT	CASSSHLTGGKDTEAFF
TRBD2	TRBV7-9	TRBJ2-3	NA	TGTGCCAGCAGCTGGGCTAGCGGGAGGTACGCAGATACGCAGTATTTT	CASSWASGRYADTQYF
NA	TRBV30	TRBJ2-2	NA	TGTGCCTGGAGTGTACAGGGGCGGGGAGACACCGGGGAGCTGTTTTTT	CAWSVQGRGDTGELFF
NA	TRBV18	TRBJ1-5	NA	TGTGCCAGCAGTAGGTCGGGTAGAAATCAGCCCCAGCATTTT	CASSRSGRNQPQHF
TRBD2	TRBV19	TRBJ2-3	NA	TGTGCCACCCGGACTAGCGGCACAGATACGCAGTATTTT	CATRTSGTDTQYF
TRBD1	TRBV19	TRBJ1-5	NA	TGTGCCAGTAGTATAGGGGGTCAAGGACAGGGGGCCCAGCATTTT	CASSIGGQGQGAQHF
NA	TRBV4-2	TRBJ1-6	NA	TGTGCCAGCAGCCAAGAGGGGGGGGGTCGATCACCCCTCCACTTT	CASSQEGGGRSPLHF
TRBD2	TRBV5-6	TRBJ2-7	NA	TGTGCCAGCAGCAAGGGAAAAGGGCTAGCGGGAGCTGAGGGCGAGCAGTACTTC	CASSKGKGLAGAEGEQYF
TRBD1	TRBV9	TRBJ1-4	NA	TGTGCCAGCAGCGCCGGGACAGGGGATGAAAAACTGTTTTTT	CASSAGTGDEKLFF
TRBD2	TRBV5-6	TRBJ2-5	NA	TGTGCCAGCAGCCCCCAGCGGGAGGGCCGAGAGACCCAGTACTTC	CASSPQREGRETQYF
NA	TRBV7-3	TRBJ2-7	NA	TGTGCCAGCAGCTTAACGGGAGGCGAGCAGTACTTC	CASSLTGGEQYF
TRBD2	TRBV7-2	TRBJ2-7	NA	TGTGCCAGCAGCTTCGAGAAAGCGGGGGGCCCTCCCAACGAGCAGTACTTC	CASSFEKAGGPPNEQYF
TRBD1	TRBV10-3	TRBJ1-2	NA	TGTGCCATCAGCCTACAGGGGGCTAAAAACTATGGCTACACCTTC	CAISLQGAKNYGYTF
NA	TRBV23-1	TRBJ1-1	NA	TGCGCCAGCAGTCAATACGAGGTCCCGAACACTGAAGCTTTCTTT	CASSQYEVPNTEAFF
NA	TRBV5-6	TRBJ2-7	NA	TGTGCCAGCAGCCCGCGCCCACTCGATGTCGAGCAGTACTTC	CASSPRPLDVEQYF
NA	TRBV19	TRBJ1-1	NA	TGTGCCAGTAGTATGGGAACGGGGGGCTACACTGAAGCTTTCTTT	CASSMGTGGYTEAFF
NA	TRBV10-3	TRBJ2-7	NA	TGTGCCATCAGTGAAGGGACTTCCTACGAGCAGTACTTC	CAISEGTSYEQYF
TRBD2	TRBV18	TRBJ2-3	NA	TGTGCCAGCTCACCCGTCGGGGGGAGCACAGATACGCAGTATTTT	CASSPVGGSTDTQYF
TRBD2	TRBV29-1	TRBJ2-3	NA	TGCAGCGTAGGGACTAGCGGTGCAGATACGCAGTATTTT	CSVGTSGADTQYF
NA	TRBV7-2	TRBJ2-7	NA	TGTGCCAGCAGCCCGGACAGTGTCAGGGGTAATTACGAGCAGTACTTC	CASSPDSVRGNYEQYF
NA	TRBV28	TRBJ2-7	once	TGTGCCAGCAGTTTTAGTCGAGGCGGAACCTACGAGCAGTACTTC	CASSFSRGGTYEQYF
NA	TRBV4-3	TRBJ2-1	NA	TGCGCCAGCAGCCAAGATACGGTGAGGCTGGACTACAATGAGCAGTTCTTC	CASSQDTVRLDYNEQFF
NA	TRBV6-5	TRBJ1-6	NA	TGTGCCAGCAAAGCAAATTCACCCCTCCACTTT	CASKANSPLHF
NA	TRBV5-8	TRBJ1-2	NA	TGTGCCAGCAGCTTGGAAGGAGCTAACTATGGCTACACCTTC	CASSLEGANYGYTF
TRBD1	TRBV6-1	TRBJ1-4	NA	TGTGCCAGCAGTGAAGGCGGGACAGGTGGAAAACTGTTTTTT	CASSEGGTGGKLFF
NA	TRBV2	TRBJ1-2	NA	TGTGCCAGCAGCAGGGGAGGGGGGCTCTCAGGCGGCTACACCTTC	CASSRGGGLSGGYTF
TRBD2	TRBV15	TRBJ2-1	NA	TGTGCCACCAGCATACCCGGGACTACTTACAATGAGCAGTTCTTC	CATSIPGTTYNEQFF
NA	TRBV18	TRBJ2-3	NA	TGTGCCAGCTCACCACTCCGGGGTCGCACAGATACGCAGTATTTT	CASSPLRGRTDTQYF
TRBD2	TRBV6-1	TRBJ2-2	NA	TGTGCCAGCAGTGAAGCGGGAGGGCCCGGGGAGCTGTTTTTT	CASSEAGGPGELFF
NA	TRBV5-5	TRBJ1-3	NA	TGTGCCAGCAGCTTGAAGGGGGACTCTGGAAACACCATATATTTT	CASSLKGDSGNTIYF
TRBD1	TRBV6-5	TRBJ2-3	NA	TGTGCCAGTCGGTACAGGGGAAGCACAGATACGCAGTATTTT	CASRYRGSTDTQYF
NA	TRBV7-2	TRBJ2-1	NA	TGTGCCAGCAGCTTTAGGCCCGGGGTCGGGGAAAATGAGCAGTTCTTC	CASSFRPGVGENEQFF
TRBD2	TRBV19	TRBJ2-7	NA	TGTGCCAGTAGTACCCAAGCGGGAGTGGGCGAGCAGTACTTC	CASSTQAGVGEQYF
NA	TRBV18	TRBJ1-5	NA	TGTGCCAGCTCACCCCTCCCCCAGGGCAATCAGCCCCAGCATTTT	CASSPLPQGNQPQHF
TRBD1	TRBV5-1	TRBJ1-1	NA	TGCGCCAGCAGATCTCAGGGACAGAGGACTGAAGCTTTCTTT	CASRSQGQRTEAFF
TRBD1	TRBV19	TRBJ1-2	NA	TGTGCCAGTAGTCGAGGACAGGGGACTAACTATGGCTACACCTTC	CASSRGQGTNYGYTF
NA	TRBV10-2	TRBJ2-7	NA	TGCGCCAGCAGCGAGGGGCGCTTGCCGAGCTCCTACGAGCAGTACTTC	CASSEGRLPSSYEQYF